A single sample gave rise to the 2 T cell receptor beta chains below, sequenced in a study of neurological immune-mediated disorders. Each CDR3 protein is one row after TCRdb ran MiXCR on the 5' RACE reads. The data contain tens of thousands of distinct CDR3 sequences, about 13% of them seen just once; the ten biggest clones take up 10% to 12%. The sample's time point: longitudinal time-point 3. Sequencing used PBMCs. The origin of the receptors is a man aged 30 to 39 in good health.

This clonotype has at least ten counts. The rearrangement joins TRBV20-1 to TRBJ1-5, with D unresolved. The CDR3 contains 13 residues. Germline values: CDR1 DFQATT, CDR2 SNEGSKA (reference sequence). V was shortened by 4 bases and J by 3 bases, with 10 bases between the two germline ends. CDR3 bases: TGCAGTGCTATACAGCGGTACAATCAGCCCCAGCATTTT. Translating gives CSAIQRYNQPQHF.

This clonotype was detected many times. The chain links TRBV5-5 to TRBJ2-2; D remains ambiguous. The CDR3 extends over 12 amino acids. Germline loops: CDR1 SGHKS, CDR2 YYEKEE (reference sequence). The V gene lost 4 bases and the J gene lost 8 bases, with 9 bases spanning the gap. CDR3 DNA: TGTGCCAGCAGCCATGACCGGGGGGAGCTGTTTTTT. Protein: CASSHDRGELFF. The entire variable domain, with the rest obtained from reference TRBV5-5 and TRBJ2-2, is as follows: DAGVTQSPTHLIKTRGQQVTLRCSPISGHKSVSWYQQVLGQGPQFIFQYYEKEERGRGNFPDRFSARQFPNYSSELNVNALLLGDSALYLCASSHDRGELFFGEGSRLTVL.